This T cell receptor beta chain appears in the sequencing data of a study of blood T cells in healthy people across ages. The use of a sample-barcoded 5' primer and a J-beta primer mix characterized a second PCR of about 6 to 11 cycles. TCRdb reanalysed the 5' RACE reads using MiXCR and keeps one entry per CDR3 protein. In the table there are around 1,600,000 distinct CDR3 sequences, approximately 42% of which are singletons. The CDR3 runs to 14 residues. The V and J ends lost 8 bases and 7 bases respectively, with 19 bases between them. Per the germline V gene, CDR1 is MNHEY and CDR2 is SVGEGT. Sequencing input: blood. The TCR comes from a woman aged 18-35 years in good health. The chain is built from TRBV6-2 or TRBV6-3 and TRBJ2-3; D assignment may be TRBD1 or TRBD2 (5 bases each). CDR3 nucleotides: TGTGCCAGCGGCACGGGGCTAGGACCGAATACGCAGTATTTT. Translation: CASGTGLGPNTQYF.